This T cell receptor (beta chain) is drawn from a study of OX40 agonist ivuxolimab in advanced cancers. Unmatched junction bases numbered 3, after V lost 6 bases and J lost 3 bases. The CDR3 is made up of 13 amino acids. CDR1 is SGHVS, CDR2 FNYEAQ, per germline. TCRdb's table, derived via immunoSEQ multiplex PCR, lists solely in-frame clones and lacks some. The sample contains roughly 26,000 clones, roughly 80% of which appear only once. The source is an adult with an advanced solid tumor such as melanoma, head and neck, liver or kidney cancer. The rearrangement links TRBV7-6 to TRBJ1-1; 8 bases fit TRBD1. The sample here was CD4+ or CD8+ T cells sorted from blood, taken in a trial of the OX40 agonist ivuxolimab. The CDR3 loop reads CASSKQGDTEAFF. CDR3 coding DNA: TGTGCCAGCAGTAAACAGGGGGACACTGAAGCTTTCTTT.